This T cell receptor (beta chain) was captured in a study of cytomegalovirus exposure and HLA in healthy donors. Overall study results and limits: Several of the most significant clusters were apparently associated with common viral pathogens in a later analysis. The Asian-associated ancestry cluster reportedly had fewer N-insertions than the roughly 720-donor mean in a later analysis. There were some V segments, including TRBV6-2 and TRBV6-3, excluded as indistinguishable. When analyzed later, a missense DCLRE1C variant was found to be linked to TCR beta V- and J-gene trimming.

The germline CDR1 and CDR2 sequences are MNHNY and SVGAGI (reference sequence). This CDR3 has 15 amino acids. V lost 4 bases, J lost 3 bases, and 9 bases stayed unmatched. PCR amplification relied on 60 Vbeta primers (plus 13 Jbeta primers). Only in-frame clones appear in the TCRdb table, and some are missing; sequencing was by immunoSEQ multiplex PCR. The data show about 160,000 clones, 75% to 85% seen once. On this clone itself: The antigen is unknown.

The material sequenced was PBMCs. The chain couples TRBV6-6 to TRBJ2-7, with 7 positions matching TRBD2. The clonotype comes from a man between 50 and 59 years old in good health and CMV-seropositive. Written as DNA, the CDR3 is TGTGCCAGCAGTTTTTTGGGGGGGAAGAGCTACGAGCAGTACTTC. It translates to CASSFLGGKSYEQYF.